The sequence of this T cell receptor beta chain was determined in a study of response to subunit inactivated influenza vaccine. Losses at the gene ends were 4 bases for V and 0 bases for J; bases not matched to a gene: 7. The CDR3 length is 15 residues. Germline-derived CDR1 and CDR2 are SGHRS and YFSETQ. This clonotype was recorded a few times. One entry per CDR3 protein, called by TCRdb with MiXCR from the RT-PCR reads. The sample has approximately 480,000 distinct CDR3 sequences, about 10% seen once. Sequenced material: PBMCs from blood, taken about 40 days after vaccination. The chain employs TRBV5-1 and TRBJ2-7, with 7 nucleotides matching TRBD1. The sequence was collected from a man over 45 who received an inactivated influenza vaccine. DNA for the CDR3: TGCGCCAGCAGCGGTGGACAGGCCAGCTCCTACGAGCAGTACTTC. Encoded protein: CASSGGQASSYEQYF.